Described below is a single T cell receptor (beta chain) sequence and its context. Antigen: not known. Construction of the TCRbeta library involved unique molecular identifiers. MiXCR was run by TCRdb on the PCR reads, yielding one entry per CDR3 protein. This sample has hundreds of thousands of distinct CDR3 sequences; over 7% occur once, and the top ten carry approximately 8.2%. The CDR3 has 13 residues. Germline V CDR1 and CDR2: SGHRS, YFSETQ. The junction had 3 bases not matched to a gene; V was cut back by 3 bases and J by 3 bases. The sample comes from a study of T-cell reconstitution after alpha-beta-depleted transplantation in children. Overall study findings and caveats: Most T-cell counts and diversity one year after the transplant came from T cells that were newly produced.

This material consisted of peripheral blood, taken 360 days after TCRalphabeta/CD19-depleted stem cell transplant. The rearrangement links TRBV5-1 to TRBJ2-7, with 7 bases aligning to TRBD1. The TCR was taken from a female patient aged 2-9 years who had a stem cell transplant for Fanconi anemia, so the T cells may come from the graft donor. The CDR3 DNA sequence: TGCGCCAGCAGCTCGACAGGGTACTACGAGCAGTACTTC. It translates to CASSSTGYYEQYF.